The text below deals with one TCR beta chain. This entry is derived from a study of blood T cell dynamics during melanoma immunotherapy. This table comes from immunoSEQ multiplex PCR, and its TCRdb copy is limited to in-frame clones, with some not included. The sample has nearly 7,000 clones; approximately 84% are singletons. Time point denoted: week 3, after first cycle of checkpoint inhibitor. Disease control meant complete response, partial response or stable disease at 12 weeks. The TCR originated in a human donor with melanoma. Some clones in this sample may be carry-over from other donors' samples. Sequences were derived from blood, sampled from a patient treated with checkpoint blockade.

The CDR3 protein is CASSHATGGPNEQYF. CDR3 DNA sequence: TGTGCCAGCAGCCATGCCACAGGGGGCCCCAACGAGCAGTACTTC. J is TRBJ2-7 and V is TRBV7-9, with TRBD1 matching over 9 bases. Germline CDR1 and CDR2: SEHNR and FQNEAQ (reference sequence). J gave up 5 bases and V 5 bases, and 10 bases lay outside the gene matches. This CDR3 is built from 15 residues.